This T cell receptor beta chain was captured in a study of blood T cell repertoires in COVID-19. Study overall: COVID-19 samples collected from the United States, Italy and Spain covered acute and convalescent phases.

Participants were placed into cohorts based on the clinical history they reported. Germline V lookup: CDR1 SNHLY, CDR2 FYNNEI. The V segment lost 6 bases and the J segment 4 bases; nucleotides outside the gene matches: 11. The CDR3 extends over 15 amino acids. Original processing methods: Scientists estimated how many nucleated cells there were by amplifying reference gene primers. Sequenced by immunoSEQ multiplex PCR; TCRdb stores in-frame clones only, minus some. The D gene and trimming were derived from the DNA, and the V and J assignments and clone size from that table. Of 200,000 to 300,000 clones in the sample, about 86% were seen once.

V usage is TRBV2 and J usage is TRBJ2-7; 8 nucleotides align to TRBD1. Sequenced input: PBMCs or T cells enriched from blood (not recorded which). This receptor was obtained from a woman aged 35 to 49 with acute COVID-19. This CDR3 is CASSTGQGQGYEQYF. The CDR3 DNA reads TGTGCCAGCAGCACAGGACAGGGTCAAGGATACGAGCAGTACTTC.